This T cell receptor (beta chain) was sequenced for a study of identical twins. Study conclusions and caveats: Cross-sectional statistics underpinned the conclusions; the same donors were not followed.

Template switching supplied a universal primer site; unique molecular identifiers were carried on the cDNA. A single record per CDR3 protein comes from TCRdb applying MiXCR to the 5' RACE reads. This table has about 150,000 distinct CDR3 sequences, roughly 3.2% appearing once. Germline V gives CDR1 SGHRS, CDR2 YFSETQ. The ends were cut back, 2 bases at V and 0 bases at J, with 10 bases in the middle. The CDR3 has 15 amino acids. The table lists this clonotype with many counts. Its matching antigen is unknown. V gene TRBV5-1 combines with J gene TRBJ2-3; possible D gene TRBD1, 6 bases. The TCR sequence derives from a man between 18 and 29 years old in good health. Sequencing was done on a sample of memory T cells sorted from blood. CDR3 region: CASSLTGTSTDTQYF. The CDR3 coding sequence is TGCGCCAGCAGCTTAACAGGGACCAGCACAGATACGCAGTATTTT.